In this sample, the clone carrying this TCR beta chain turned up once. Authors' data handling: Estimated nucleated cell counts came from reference gene primer amplification. This table comes from immunoSEQ multiplex PCR, and its TCRdb copy is limited to in-frame clones, with some not included. Clone size and V and J calls were adopted from that table, with D and trimming inferred from the DNA. The sample yields about 130,000 clones, roughly 85% seen once. The record originates from a study of blood T cell repertoires in COVID-19. Study summary: PBMCs, B-cell-depleted T cells, or T cells were the source of the cDNA or gDNA that made up the material.

This CDR3 spans 14 amino acids. Trimming shortened V by 0 bases and J by 1 base, and 6 bases separated the two germline ends. The specimen sequenced was peripheral blood. This receptor was taken from a human donor in a cohort sampled during active COVID-19. The V and J genes are TRBV23-1 and TRBJ1-1; unclear D gene. TRBV23-1 qualifies as an ORF whose function is uncertain. The CDR3 DNA reads TGCGCCAGCAGTCAATCCACATCGAACACTGAAGCTTTCTTT. Its protein product is CASSQSTSNTEAFF.